The present TCR beta chain was sequenced within a study of control samples from healthy donors and cancer patients. Sequencing was performed with immunoSEQ multiplex PCR; in TCRdb, only in-frame clones are kept and a portion is missing. In the table there are some 200,000 clones, 90% to 95% of which are singletons. From germline, CDR1 is SGHDT and CDR2 YYEEEE. With 3 bases removed from V and 4 bases from J, the gap between germline ends came to 5 bases. The CDR3 length is 12 residues. The chain combines TRBV5-6 with TRBJ1-3; D remains ambiguous. The sequenced sample consisted of blood. This sequence originates from a man between 18 and 35 years old in good health. The CDR3 nucleotides are TGTGCCAGCAGCTCCCTCGGAAACACCATATATTTT. The encoded protein is CASSSLGNTIYF.